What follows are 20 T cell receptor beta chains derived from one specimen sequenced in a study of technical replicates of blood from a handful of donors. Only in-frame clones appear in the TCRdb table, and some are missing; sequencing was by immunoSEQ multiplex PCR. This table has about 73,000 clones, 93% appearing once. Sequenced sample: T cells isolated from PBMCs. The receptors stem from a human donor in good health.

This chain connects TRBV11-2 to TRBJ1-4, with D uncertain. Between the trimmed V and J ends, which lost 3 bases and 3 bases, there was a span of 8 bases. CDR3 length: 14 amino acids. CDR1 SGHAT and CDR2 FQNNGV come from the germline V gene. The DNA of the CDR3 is TGTGCCAGCAGCTTGAGCGGCCCTAATGAAAAACTGTTTTTT. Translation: CASSLSGPNEKLFF.

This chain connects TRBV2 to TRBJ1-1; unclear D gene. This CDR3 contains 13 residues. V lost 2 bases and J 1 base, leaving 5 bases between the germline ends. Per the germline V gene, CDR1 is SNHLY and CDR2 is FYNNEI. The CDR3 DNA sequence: TGTGCCAGCAGTGAACGGGAGAACACTGAAGCTTTCTTT. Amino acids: CASSERENTEAFF.

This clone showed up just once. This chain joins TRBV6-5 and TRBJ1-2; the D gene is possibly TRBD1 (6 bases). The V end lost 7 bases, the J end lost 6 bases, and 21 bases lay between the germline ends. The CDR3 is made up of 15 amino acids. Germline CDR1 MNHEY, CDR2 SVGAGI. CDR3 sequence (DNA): TGTGCCAGCAACCTACAGGGTCCTTACAGTGATGGCTACACCTTC. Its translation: CASNLQGPYSDGYTF.

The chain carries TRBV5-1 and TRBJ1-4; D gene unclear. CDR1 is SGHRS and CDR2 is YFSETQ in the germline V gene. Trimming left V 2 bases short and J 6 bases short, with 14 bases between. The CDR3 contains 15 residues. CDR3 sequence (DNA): TGCGCCAGCAGCTTAGAAGGGTACGGGGATGAAAAACTGTTTTTT. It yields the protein CASSLEGYGDEKLFF.

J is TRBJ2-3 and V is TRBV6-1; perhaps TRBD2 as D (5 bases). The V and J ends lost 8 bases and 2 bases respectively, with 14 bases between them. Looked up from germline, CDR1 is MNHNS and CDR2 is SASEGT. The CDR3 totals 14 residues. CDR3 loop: CASEDFSLTDTQYF. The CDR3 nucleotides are TGTGCCAGCGAGGACTTTTCGCTCACAGATACGCAGTATTTT.

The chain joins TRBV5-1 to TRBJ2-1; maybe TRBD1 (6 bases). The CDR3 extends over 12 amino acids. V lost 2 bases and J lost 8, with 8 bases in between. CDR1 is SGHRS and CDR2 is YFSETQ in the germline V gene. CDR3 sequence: CASSFTGYEQFF. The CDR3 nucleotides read TGCGCCAGCAGCTTTACAGGGTATGAGCAGTTCTTC.

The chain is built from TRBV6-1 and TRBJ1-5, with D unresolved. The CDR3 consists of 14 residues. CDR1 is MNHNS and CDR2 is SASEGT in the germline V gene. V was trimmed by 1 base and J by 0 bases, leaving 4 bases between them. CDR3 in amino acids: CASSEEYSNQPQHF. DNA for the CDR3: TGTGCCAGCAGTGAAGAATATAGCAATCAGCCCCAGCATTTT.

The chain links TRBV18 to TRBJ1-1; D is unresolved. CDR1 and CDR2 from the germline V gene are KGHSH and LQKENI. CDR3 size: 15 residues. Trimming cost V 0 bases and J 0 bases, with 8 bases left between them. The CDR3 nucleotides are TGTGCCAGCTCACCACCGTCGGTGATGAACACTGAAGCTTTCTTT. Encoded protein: CASSPPSVMNTEAFF.

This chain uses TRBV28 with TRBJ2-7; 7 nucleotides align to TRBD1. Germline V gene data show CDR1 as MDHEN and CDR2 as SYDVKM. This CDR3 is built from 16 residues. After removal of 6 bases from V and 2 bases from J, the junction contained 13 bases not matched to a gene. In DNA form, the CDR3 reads TGTGCCAGCAGACCCGTCGGACAGGAATTTGCCTACGAGCAGTACTTC. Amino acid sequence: CASRPVGQEFAYEQYF. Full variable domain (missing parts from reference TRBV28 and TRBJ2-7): DVKVTQSSRYLVKRTGEKVFLECVQDMDHENMFWYRQDPGLGLRLIYFSYDVKMKEKGDIPEGYSVSREKKERFSLILESASTNQTSMYLCASRPVGQEFAYEQYFGPGTRLTVT.

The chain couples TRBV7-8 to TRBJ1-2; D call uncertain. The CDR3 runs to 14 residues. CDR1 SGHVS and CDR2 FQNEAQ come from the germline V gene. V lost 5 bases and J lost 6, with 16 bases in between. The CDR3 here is CASSPPWARDGYTF. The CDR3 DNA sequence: TGTGCCAGCAGCCCCCCCTGGGCGCGAGATGGCTACACCTTC.

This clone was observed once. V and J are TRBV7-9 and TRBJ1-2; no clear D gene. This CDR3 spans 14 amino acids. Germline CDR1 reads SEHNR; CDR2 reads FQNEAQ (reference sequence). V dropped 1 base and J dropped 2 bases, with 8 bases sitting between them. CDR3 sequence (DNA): TGTGCCAGCAGCTTAGGCCTACAGAACTATGGCTACACCTTC. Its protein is CASSLGLQNYGYTF.

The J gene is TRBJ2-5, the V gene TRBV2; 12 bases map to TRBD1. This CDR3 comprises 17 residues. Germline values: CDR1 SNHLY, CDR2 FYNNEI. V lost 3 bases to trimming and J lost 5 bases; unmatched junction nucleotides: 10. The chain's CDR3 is CASSDGTGGWGRETQYF. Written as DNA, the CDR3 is TGTGCCAGCAGTGATGGGACAGGGGGCTGGGGTAGGGAGACCCAGTACTTC.

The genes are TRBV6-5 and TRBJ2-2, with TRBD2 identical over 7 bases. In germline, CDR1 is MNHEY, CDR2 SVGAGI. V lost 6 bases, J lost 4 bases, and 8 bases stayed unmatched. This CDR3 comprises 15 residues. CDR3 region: CASRKAGPSTGELFF. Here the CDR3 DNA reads TGTGCCAGCAGAAAAGCGGGGCCCTCCACCGGGGAGCTGTTTTTT.

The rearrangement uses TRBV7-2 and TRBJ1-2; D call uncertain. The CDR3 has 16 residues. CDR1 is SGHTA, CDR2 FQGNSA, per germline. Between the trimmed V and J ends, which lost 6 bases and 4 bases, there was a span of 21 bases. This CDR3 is CASRSEAGIPTYGYTF. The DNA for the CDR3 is TGTGCCAGCAGATCCGAGGCGGGGATCCCAACCTATGGCTACACCTTC.

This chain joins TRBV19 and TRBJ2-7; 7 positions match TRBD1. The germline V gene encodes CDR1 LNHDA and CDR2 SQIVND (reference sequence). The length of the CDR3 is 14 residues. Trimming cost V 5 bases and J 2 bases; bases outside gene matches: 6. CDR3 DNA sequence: TGTGCCAGTAGTCGTGGGACAGTGACCTACGAGCAGTACTTC. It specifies CASSRGTVTYEQYF.

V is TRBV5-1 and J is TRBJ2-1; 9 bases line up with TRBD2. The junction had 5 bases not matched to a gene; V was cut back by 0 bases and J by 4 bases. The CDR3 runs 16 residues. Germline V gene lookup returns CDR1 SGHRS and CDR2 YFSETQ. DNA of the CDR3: TGCGCCAGCAGCTTGGTGGCTAGCGGGGATTACAATGAGCAGTTCTTC. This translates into CASSLVASGDYNEQFF. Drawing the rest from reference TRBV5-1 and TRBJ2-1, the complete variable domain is KAGVTQTPRYLIKTRGQQVTLSCSPISGHRSVSWYQQTPGQGLQFLFEYFSETQRNKGNFPGRFSGRQFSNSRSEMNVSTLELGDSALYLCASSLVASGDYNEQFFGPGTRLTVL.

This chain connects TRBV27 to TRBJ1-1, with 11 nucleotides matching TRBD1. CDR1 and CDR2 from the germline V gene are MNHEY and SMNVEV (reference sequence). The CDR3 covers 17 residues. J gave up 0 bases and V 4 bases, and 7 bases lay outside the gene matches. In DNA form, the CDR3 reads TGTGCCAGCAGTTCCTGGTGGGACAGGGGGGTGAACACTGAAGCTTTCTTT. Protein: CASSSWWDRGVNTEAFF.

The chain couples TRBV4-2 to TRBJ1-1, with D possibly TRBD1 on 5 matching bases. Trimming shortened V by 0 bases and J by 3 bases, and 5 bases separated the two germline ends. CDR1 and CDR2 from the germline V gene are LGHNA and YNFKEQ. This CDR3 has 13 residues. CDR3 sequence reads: CASSQDRDTEAFF. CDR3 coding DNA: TGTGCCAGCAGCCAAGACAGGGACACTGAAGCTTTCTTT.

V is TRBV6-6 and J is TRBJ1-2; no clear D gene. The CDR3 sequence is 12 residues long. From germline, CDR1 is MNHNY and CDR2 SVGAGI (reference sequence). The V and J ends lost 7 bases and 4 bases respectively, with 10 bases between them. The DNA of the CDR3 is TGTGCCAGCACCCCCGCGGGCTATGGCTACACCTTC. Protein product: CASTPAGYGYTF.

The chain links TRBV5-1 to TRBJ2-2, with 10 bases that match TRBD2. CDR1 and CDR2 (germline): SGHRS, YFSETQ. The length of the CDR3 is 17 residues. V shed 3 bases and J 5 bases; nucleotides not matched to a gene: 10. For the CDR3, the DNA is TGCGCCAGCAGCTCTAAAGGGACTAGCGAAGTTACCGGGGAGCTGTTTTTT. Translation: CASSSKGTSEVTGELFF.